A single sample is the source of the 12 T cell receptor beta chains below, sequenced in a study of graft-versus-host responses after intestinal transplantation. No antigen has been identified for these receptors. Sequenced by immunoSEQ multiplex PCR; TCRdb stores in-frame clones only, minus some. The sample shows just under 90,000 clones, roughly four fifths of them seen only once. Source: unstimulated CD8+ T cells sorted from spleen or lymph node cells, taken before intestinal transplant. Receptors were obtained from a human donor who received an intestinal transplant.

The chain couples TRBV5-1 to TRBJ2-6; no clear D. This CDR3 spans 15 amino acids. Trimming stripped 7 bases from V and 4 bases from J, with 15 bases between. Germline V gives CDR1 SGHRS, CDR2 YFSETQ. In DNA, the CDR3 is TGCGCCAGCGCGACGCCCGGAACCGGGGCCAACGTCCTGACTTTC. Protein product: CASATPGTGANVLTF. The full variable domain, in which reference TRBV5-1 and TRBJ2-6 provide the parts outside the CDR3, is KAGVTQTPRYLIKTRGQQVTLSCSPISGHRSVSWYQQTPGQGLQFLFEYFSETQRNKGNFPGRFSGRQFSNSRSEMNVSTLELGDSALYLCASATPGTGANVLTFGAGSRLTVL.

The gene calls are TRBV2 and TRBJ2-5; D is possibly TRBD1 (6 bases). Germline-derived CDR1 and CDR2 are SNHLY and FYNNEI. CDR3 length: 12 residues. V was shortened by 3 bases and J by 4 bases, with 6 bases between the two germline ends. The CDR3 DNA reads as TGTGCCAGCAGTGAGGGGGCAGAGACCCAGTACTTC. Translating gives CASSEGAETQYF.

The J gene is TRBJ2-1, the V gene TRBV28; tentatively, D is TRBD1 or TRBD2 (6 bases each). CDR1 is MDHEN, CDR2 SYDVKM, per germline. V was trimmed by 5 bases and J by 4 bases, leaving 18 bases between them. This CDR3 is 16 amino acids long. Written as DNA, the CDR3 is TGTGCCAGCAGTCCGATTCCGGGGGCAGATTACAATGAGCAGTTCTTC. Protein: CASSPIPGADYNEQFF.

The CDR3 loop reads CASSFGFSYEQYF. The CDR3 nucleotides are TGTGCCAGCAGCTTCGGTTTCTCCTACGAGCAGTACTTC. This chain joins TRBV7-4 and TRBJ2-7; D is ambiguous. This CDR3 region has 13 residues. CDR1 is SGHVT, CDR2 SQSDAQ, per germline. V was clipped by 3 bases and J by 0 bases, with 6 bases between them.

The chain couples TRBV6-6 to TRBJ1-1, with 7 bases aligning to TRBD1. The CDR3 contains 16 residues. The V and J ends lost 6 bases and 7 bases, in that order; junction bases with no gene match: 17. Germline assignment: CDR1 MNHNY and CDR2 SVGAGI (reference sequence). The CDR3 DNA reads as TGTGCCAGCAGCTATATTACAGGGGCGGGTAAGGATGAAGCTTTCTTT. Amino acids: CASSYITGAGKDEAFF.

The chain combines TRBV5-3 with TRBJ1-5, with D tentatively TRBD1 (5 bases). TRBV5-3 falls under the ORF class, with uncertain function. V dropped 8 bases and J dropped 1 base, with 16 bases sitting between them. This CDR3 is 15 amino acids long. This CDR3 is CASRGGRASNQPQHF. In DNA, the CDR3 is TGTGCCAGTAGGGGTGGCCGAGCAAGCAATCAGCCCCAGCATTTT.

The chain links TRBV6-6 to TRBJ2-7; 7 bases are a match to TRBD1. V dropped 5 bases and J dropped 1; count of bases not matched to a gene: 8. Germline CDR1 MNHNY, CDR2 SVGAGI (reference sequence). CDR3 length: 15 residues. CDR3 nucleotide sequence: TGTGCCAGCAGTGCCTGGGACAGTTTGTCCTACGAGCAGTACTTC. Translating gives CASSAWDSLSYEQYF.

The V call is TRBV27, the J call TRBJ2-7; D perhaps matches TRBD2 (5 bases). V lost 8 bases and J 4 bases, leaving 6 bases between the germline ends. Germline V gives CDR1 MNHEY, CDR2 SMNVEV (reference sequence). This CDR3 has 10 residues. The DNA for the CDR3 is TGTGCCAGCGGGAGATACGAGCAGTACTTC. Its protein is CASGRYEQYF.

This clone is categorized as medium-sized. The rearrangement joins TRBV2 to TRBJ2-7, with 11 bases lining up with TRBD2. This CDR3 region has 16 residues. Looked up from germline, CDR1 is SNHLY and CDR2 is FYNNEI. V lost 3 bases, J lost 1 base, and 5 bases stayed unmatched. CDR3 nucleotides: TGTGCCAGCAGTGAGGGGACTAGCGGATTTTCCTACGAGCAGTACTTC. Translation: CASSEGTSGFSYEQYF.

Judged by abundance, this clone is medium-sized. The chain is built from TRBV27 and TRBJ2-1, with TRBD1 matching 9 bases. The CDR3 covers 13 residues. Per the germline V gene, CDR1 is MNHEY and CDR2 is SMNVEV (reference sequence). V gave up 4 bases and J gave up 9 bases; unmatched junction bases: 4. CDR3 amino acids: CASSSLGQGEQFF. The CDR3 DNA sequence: TGTGCCAGCAGTTCTTTGGGACAGGGTGAGCAGTTCTTC.

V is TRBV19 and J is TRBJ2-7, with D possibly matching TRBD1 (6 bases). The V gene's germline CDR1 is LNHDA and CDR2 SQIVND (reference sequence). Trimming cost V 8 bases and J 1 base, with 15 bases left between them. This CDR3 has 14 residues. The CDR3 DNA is TGTGCCAGTGCGTTTGCCGGGACATCCTACGAGCAGTACTTC. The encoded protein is CASAFAGTSYEQYF.

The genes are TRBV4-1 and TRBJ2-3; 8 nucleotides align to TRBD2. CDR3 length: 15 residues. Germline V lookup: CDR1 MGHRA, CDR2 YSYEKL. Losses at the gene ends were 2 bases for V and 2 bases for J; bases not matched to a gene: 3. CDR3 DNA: TGCGCCAGCAGCCAACCTAGCGGGTTCACAGATACGCAGTATTTT. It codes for CASSQPSGFTDTQYF.